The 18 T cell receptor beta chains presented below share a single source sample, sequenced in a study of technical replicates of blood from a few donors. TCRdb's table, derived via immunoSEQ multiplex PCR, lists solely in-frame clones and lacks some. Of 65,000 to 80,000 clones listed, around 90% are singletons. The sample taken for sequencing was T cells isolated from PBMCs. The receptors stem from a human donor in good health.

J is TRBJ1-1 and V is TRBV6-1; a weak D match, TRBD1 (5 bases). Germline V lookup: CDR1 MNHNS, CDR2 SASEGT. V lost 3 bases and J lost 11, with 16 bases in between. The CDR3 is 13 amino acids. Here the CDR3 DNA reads TGTGCCAGCAGTGACCCGGGGGTGTCTGGGGCTTTCTTT. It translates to CASSDPGVSGAFF.

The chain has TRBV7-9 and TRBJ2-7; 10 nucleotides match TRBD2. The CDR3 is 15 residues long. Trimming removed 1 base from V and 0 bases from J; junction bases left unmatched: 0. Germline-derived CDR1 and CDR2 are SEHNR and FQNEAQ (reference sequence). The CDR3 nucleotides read TGTGCCAGCAGCTTAGGACTAGCGGGCTCCTACGAGCAGTACTTC. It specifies CASSLGLAGSYEQYF.

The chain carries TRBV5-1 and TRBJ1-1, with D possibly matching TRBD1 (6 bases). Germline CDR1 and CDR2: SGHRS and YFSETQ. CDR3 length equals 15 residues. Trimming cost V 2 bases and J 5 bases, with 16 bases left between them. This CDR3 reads CASSLTTGIETEAFF. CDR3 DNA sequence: TGCGCCAGCAGCTTAACAACAGGGATTGAAACTGAAGCTTTCTTT.

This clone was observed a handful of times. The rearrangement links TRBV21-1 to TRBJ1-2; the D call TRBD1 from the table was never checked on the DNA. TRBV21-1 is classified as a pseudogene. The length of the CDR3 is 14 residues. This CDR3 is CASSKGTGGYGYTF. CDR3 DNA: TGTGCCAGCAGCAAAGGGACAGGGGGCTATGGCTACACCTTC.

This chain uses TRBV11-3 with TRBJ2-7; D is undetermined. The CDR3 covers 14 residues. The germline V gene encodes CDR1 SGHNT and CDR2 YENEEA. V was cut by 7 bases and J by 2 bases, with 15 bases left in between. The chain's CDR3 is CASTTSVNPYEQYF. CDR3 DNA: TGTGCCAGCACCACTTCGGTAAACCCCTACGAGCAGTACTTC.

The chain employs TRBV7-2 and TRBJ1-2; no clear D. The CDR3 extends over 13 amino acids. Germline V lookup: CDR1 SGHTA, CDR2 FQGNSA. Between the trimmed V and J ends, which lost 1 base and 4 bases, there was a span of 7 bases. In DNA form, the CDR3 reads TGTGCCAGCAGCTTAGAGACTCTCTATGGCTACACCTTC. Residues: CASSLETLYGYTF.

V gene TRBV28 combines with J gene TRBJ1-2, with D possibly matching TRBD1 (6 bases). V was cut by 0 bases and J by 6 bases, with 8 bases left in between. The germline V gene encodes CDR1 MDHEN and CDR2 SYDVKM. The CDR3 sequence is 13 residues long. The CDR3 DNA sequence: TGTGCCAGCAGTTTATGGGGGGCCGATGGCTACACCTTC. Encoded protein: CASSLWGADGYTF.

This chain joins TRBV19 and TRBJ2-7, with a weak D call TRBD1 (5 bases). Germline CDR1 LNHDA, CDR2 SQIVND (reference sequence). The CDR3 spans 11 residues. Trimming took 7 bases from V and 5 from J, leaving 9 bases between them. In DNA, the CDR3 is TGTGCCAGTACAGGGTCCCACGAGCAGTACTTC. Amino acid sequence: CASTGSHEQYF.

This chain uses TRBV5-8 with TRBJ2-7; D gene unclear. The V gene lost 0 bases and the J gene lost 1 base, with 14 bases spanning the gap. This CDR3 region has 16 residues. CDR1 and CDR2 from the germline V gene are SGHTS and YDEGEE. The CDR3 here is CASSLAVTTMSYEQYF. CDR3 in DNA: TGTGCCAGCAGCTTGGCCGTGACAACGATGTCCTACGAGCAGTACTTC.

CDR3 sequence reads: CASSLHSTWGRQTEAFF. The CDR3 nucleotides read TGTGCCAGCAGTTTACATAGTACGTGGGGGAGGCAGACTGAAGCTTTCTTT. The chain has TRBV27 and TRBJ1-1; perhaps TRBD1 as D (5 bases). This CDR3 is 17 amino acids long. Germline CDR1 reads MNHEY; CDR2 reads SMNVEV (reference sequence). Trimming shortened V by 2 bases and J by 5 bases, and 21 bases separated the two germline ends.

CDR3 loop: CASSEDWTAGSNQPQHF. The DNA of the CDR3 is TGTGCCAGCAGTGAAGACTGGACAGCAGGCAGCAATCAGCCCCAGCATTTT. The chain has TRBV6-1 and TRBJ1-5; D possibly corresponds to TRBD1 (6 bases). The length of the CDR3 is 17 residues. The germline V gene encodes CDR1 MNHNS and CDR2 SASEGT. The ends were cut back, 1 base at V and 1 base at J, with 14 bases in the middle.

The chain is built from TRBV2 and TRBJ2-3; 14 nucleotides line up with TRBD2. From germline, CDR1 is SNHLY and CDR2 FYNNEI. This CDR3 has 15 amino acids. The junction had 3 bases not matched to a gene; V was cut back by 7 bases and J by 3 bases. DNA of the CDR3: TGTGCCAGCATTAGACTAGCGGGAGGGACAGATACGCAGTATTTT. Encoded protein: CASIRLAGGTDTQYF. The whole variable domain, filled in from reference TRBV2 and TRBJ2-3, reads EPEVTQTPSHQVTQMGQEVILRCVPISNHLYFYWYRQILGQKVEFLVSFYNNEISEKSEIFDDQFSVERPDGSNFTLKIRSTKLEDSAMYFCASIRLAGGTDTQYFGPGTRLTVL.

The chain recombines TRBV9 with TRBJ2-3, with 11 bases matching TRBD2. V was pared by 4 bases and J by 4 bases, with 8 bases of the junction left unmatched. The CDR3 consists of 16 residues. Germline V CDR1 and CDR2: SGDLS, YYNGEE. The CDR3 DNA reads TGTGCCAGCAGCATGGGACTAGCGGAATGGGCAGATACGCAGTATTTT. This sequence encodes CASSMGLAEWADTQYF.

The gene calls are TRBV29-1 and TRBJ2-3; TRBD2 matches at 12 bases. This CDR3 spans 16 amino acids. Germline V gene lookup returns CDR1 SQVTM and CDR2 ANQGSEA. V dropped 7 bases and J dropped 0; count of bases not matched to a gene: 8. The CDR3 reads CSASSGRAYSTDTQYF. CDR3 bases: TGCAGCGCCTCTAGCGGGAGGGCCTACAGCACAGATACGCAGTATTTT.

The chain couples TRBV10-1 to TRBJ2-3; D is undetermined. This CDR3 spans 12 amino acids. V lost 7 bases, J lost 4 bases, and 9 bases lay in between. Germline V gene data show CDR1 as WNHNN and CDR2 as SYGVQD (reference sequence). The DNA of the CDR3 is TGCGCCAGCAAATATATATCAGATACGCAGTATTTT. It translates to CASKYISDTQYF.

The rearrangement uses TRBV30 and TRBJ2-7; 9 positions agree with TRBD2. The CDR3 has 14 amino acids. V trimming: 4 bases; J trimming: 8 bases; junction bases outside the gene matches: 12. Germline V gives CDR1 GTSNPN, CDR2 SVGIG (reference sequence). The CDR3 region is CAWNSLAGRTQQYF. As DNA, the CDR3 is TGTGCCTGGAACAGCCTAGCGGGGAGGACGCAGCAGTACTTC.

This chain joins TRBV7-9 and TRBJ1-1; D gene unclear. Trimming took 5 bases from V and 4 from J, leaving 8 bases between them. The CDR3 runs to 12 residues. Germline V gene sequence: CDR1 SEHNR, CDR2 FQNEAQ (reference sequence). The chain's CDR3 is CASSPLGTEAFF. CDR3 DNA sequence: TGTGCCAGCAGCCCCCTCGGCACTGAAGCTTTCTTT.

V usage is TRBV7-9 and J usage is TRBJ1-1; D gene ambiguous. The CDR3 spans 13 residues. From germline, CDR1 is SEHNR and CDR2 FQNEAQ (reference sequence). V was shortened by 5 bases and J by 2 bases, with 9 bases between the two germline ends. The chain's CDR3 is CASSPAGNTEAFF. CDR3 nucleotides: TGTGCCAGCAGCCCGGCGGGAAACACTGAAGCTTTCTTT.